The T cell receptor (beta chain) described here comes from a study of cytomegalovirus exposure and HLA in healthy donors. The study, taken as a whole, reports: The study put roughly 160 TCR beta chains on its list as cytomegalovirus-associated. There were a few CMV-associated chains whose specificity for CMV antigens was confirmed in vitro. Many donors carried some public TCRs, although rarity characterized most TCR sequences. Reports showed the classifier diagnosing cytomegalovirus status with high specificity and sensitivity.

Points on this clone: The antigen is unknown.

TCRdb's table, derived via immunoSEQ multiplex PCR, lists solely in-frame clones and lacks some. The sample shows about 170,000 clones, around 96% of them seen only once. The sequenced sample was PBMCs. The receptor comes from a woman aged 18-29 years in good health and CMV-seronegative.

The CDR3 loop is CAWRLGGGPYNEQFF. The CDR3 DNA sequence: TGTGCCTGGAGGTTAGGGGGGGGGCCCTACAATGAGCAGTTCTTC. The chain uses TRBV30 and TRBJ2-1; perhaps TRBD2 as D (7 bases). With 3 bases removed from V and 2 bases from J, the gap between germline ends came to 14 bases. This CDR3 has 15 residues. Germline V lookup: CDR1 GTSNPN, CDR2 SVGIG (reference sequence).